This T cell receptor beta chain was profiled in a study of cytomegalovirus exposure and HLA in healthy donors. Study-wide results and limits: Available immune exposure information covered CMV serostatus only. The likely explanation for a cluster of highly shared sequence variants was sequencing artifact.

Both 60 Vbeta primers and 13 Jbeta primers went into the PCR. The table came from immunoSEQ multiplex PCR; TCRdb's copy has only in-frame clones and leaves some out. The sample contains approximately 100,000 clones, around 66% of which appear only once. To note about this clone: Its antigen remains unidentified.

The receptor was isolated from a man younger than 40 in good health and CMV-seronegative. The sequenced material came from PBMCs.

CDR3: CASSLSRRGDRSLQYF. DNA for the CDR3: TGTGCCAGCAGTTTATCGAGGCGTGGGGACAGGTCCCTCCAGTACTTC. This chain uses TRBV27 with TRBJ2-5; 8 nucleotides line up with TRBD1. This CDR3 comprises 16 residues. The germline CDR1 and CDR2 sequences are MNHEY and SMNVEV (reference sequence). The V and J ends lost 0 bases and 10 bases, in that order; junction bases with no gene match: 13.